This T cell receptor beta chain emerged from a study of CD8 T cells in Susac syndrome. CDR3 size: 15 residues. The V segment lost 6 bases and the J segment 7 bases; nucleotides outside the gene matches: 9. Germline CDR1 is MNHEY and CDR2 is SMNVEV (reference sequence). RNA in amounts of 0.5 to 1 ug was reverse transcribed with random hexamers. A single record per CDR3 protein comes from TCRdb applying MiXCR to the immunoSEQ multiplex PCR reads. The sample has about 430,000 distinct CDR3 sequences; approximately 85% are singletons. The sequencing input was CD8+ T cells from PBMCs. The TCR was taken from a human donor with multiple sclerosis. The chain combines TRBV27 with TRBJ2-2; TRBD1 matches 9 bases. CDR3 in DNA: TGTGCCAGCAGACTAATACAGGGGGCTGGCGGGGAGCTGTTTTTT. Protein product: CASRLIQGAGGELFF.